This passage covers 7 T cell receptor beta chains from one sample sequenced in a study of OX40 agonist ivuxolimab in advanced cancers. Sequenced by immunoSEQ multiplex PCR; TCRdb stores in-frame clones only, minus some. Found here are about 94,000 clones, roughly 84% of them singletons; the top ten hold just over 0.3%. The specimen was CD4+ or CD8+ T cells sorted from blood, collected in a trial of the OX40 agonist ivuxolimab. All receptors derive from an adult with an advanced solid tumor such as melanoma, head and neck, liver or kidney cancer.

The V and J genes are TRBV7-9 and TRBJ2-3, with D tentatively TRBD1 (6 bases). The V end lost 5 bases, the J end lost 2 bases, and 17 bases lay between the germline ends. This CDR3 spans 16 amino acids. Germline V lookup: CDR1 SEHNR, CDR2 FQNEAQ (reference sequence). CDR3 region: CASSPSRGGNTDTQYF. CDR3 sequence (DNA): TGTGCCAGCAGCCCCTCGAGAGGGGGTAACACAGATACGCAGTATTTT.

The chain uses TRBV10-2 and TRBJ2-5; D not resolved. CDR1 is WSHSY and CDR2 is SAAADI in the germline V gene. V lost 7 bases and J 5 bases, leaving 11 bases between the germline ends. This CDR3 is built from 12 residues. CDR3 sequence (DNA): TGCGCCAGCACCCTGCACGGGGAGACCCAGTACTTC. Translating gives CASTLHGETQYF.

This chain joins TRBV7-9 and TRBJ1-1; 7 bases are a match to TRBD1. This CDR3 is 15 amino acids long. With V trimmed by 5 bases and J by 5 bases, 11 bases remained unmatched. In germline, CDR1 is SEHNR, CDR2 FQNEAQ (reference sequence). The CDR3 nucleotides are TGTGCCAGCAGCCCCGACTGGCAGGGGGAGACTGAAGCTTTCTTT. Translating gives CASSPDWQGETEAFF. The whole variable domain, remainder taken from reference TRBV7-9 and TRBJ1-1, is DTGVSQNPRHKITKRGQNVTFRCDPISEHNRLYWYRQTLGQGPEFLTYFQNEAQLEKSRLLSDRFSAERPKGSFSTLEIQRTEQGDSAMYLCASSPDWQGETEAFFGQGTRLTVV.

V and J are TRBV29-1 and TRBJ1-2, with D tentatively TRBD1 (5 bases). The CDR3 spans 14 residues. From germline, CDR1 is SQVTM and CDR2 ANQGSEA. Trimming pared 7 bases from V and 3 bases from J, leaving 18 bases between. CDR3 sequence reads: CSASGRGRDYGYTF. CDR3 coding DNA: TGCAGCGCCTCCGGTCGGGGCCGTGACTATGGCTACACCTTC.

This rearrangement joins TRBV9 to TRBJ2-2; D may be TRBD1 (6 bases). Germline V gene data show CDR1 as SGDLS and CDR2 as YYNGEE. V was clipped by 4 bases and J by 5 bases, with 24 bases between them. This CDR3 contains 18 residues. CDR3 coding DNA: TGTGCCAGCAGCTGGGGAAGAATCACAGGGATGGAAACCGGGGAGCTGTTTTTT. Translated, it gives CASSWGRITGMETGELFF.

Written as DNA, the CDR3 is TGTGCCAGCAGCCCCGGACAGAATAATTCACCCCTCCACTTT. It is translated as CASSPGQNNSPLHF. The gene calls are TRBV6-4 and TRBJ1-6; the D gene is possibly TRBD1 (6 bases). Deletions cut 6 bases from V and 5 bases from J, with 11 bases between. In germline, CDR1 is MRHNA, CDR2 SNTAGT. This CDR3 is 14 amino acids long.

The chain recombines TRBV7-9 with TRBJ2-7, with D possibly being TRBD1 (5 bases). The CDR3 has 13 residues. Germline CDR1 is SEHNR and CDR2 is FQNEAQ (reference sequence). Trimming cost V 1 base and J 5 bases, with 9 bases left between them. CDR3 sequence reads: CASSLGQLNEQYF. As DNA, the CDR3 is TGTGCCAGCAGCTTAGGACAGCTAAACGAGCAGTACTTC.